These T cell receptor beta chains were read from a single sample in a study of cytomegalovirus exposure and HLA in healthy donors. Clones were sequenced by immunoSEQ multiplex PCR, and TCRdb holds only the in-frame ones, with some missing. The sample yields around 200,000 clones, under 80% seen once. The sequenced sample consisted of PBMCs. The receptors were sampled from a man in his forties in good health and CMV-seronegative. Both conserved end residues are part of each CDR3. The D gene is left open where the match is weak. Size values are once, few and many counts, or a class for expanded clones, and some rows have none.

>.|TRBJ1-1|.|TRBV28
TGTGCCAGCAGCCGGCGGGACACTGAAGCTTTCTTT
CASSRRDTEAFF
>.|TRBJ2-1|.|TRBV6-1
TGTGCCTGTCGACAGTGGGGGGTTAACAATGAGCAGTTCTTC
CACRQWGVNNEQFF
>.|TRBJ1-3|.|TRBV6-5
TGTGCCACCCGTCGCGTTGCTGGAAACACCATATATTTT
CATRRVAGNTIYF
>.|TRBJ2-7|TRBD2|TRBV6-5
TGTGCCAGCAGTTACTCGACTAGCGGCTCCTACGAGCAGTACTTC
CASSYSTSGSYEQYF
>.|TRBJ2-7|TRBD1|TRBV6-5
TGTGCCAGCAGTTCACCGGGACAGGGGGCTTACGAGCAGTACTTC
CASSSPGQGAYEQYF
>many|TRBJ1-4|TRBD1|TRBV6-1
TGTGCCAGTGGGACAGGGGGAATTAATGAAAAACTGTTTTTT
CASGTGGINEKLFF
>few|TRBJ2-5|.|TRBV18
TGTGCCAGCTCACCCGCCCGGGAAGAGACCCAGTACTTC
CASSPAREETQYF
>few|TRBJ2-7|TRBD1|TRBV10-3
TGTGCCATCAGCTCCGGGACAGGGGTCTCCTACGAGCAGTACTTC
CAISSGTGVSYEQYF
>.|TRBJ1-6|.|TRBV7-9
TGTGCCAGCAGGGAACGGGGGGCAGAGAATTCACCCCTCCACTTT
CASRERGAENSPLHF
>.|TRBJ1-6|.|TRBV5-6
TGTGCCAGCAGCTTGGAGCGGGGGTGGCCCCTCCACTTT
CASSLERGWPLHF
>.|TRBJ2-1|TRBD1|TRBV28
TGTGCCAGCAGTGAGGGGGCTCGAATCCAAAATGAGCAGTTCTTC
CASSEGARIQNEQFF
>.|TRBJ2-7|TRBD1|TRBV27
TGTGCCAGCAGTATGGGGGACAGGGGCTACGAGCAGTACTTC
CASSMGDRGYEQYF
>.|TRBJ1-5|.|TRBV7-8
TGTGCCAGCAGCTTAGAGGGCAGGGGCCGGAATCAGCCCCAGCATTTT
CASSLEGRGRNQPQHF
>.|TRBJ1-2|.|TRBV28
TGTGCCAGCAGTTTATTCTGGGAGGGCTACACCTTC
CASSLFWEGYTF
>once|TRBJ1-5|.|TRBV28
TGTGCCAGCAGTACGGCCCTACCTGGGCGCAATCAGCCCCAGCATTTT
CASSTALPGRNQPQHF